The 19 T cell receptor beta chains given below trace back to one sample, sequenced in a study of radiotherapy plus CTLA-4 blockade in lung cancer. Profiled with immunoSEQ multiplex PCR; TCRdb holds only in-frame clones, not every one. The sample includes approximately 100,000 clones, 85% to 90% of them seen just once. The sequencing here drew on peripheral blood, taken from a patient treated with radiotherapy plus ipilimumab. These receptors were obtained from a human donor with non-small cell lung cancer that progressed on radiotherapy plus ipilimumab. Some clones in this sample may be carry-over from other donors' samples.

V and J are TRBV18 and TRBJ1-1, with D uncertain. Trimming stripped 2 bases from V and 4 bases from J, with 17 bases between. This CDR3 region has 16 residues. Germline V gene data show CDR1 as KGHSH and CDR2 as LQKENI. The CDR3 region is CASSPFTEVSGTEAFF. The CDR3 region has the DNA TGTGCCAGCTCACCATTTACGGAAGTATCGGGCACTGAAGCTTTCTTT.

This sequence joins TRBV4-1 and TRBJ2-3; D perhaps matches TRBD1 (6 bases). The V gene lost 3 bases and the J gene lost 2 bases, with 15 bases spanning the gap. This CDR3 comprises 16 residues. Germline CDR1 is MGHRA and CDR2 is YSYEKL. DNA for the CDR3: TGCGCCAGCAGCCAGAAACCCAGGGGTAACACAGATACGCAGTATTTT. Translated: CASSQKPRGNTDTQYF.

The chain carries TRBV11-1 and TRBJ2-7; D possibly uses TRBD1 or TRBD2 (5 bases each). V lost 8 bases and J lost 2, with 19 bases in between. Germline loops: CDR1 SGHAT, CDR2 FQDESV (reference sequence). The CDR3 is 15 residues long. DNA for the CDR3: TGTGCCAGCCGTCCAGTTTGGGGGTCGCCCTACGAGCAGTACTTC. Its protein is CASRPVWGSPYEQYF.

The rearrangement links TRBV10-3 to TRBJ2-2; the D gene is possibly TRBD1 (5 bases). Trimming pared 2 bases from V and 2 bases from J, leaving 12 bases between. Germline CDR1 is ENHRY and CDR2 is SYGVKD. The CDR3 loop spans 16 amino acids. CDR3 protein: CAISEAWQGNTGELFF. DNA for the CDR3: TGTGCCATCAGTGAGGCTTGGCAGGGAAACACCGGGGAGCTGTTTTTT.

The gene calls are TRBV6-6 and TRBJ1-3; no reliable D call. CDR3 length: 15 residues. Germline CDR1 MNHNY, CDR2 SVGAGI (reference sequence). Trimming left V 4 bases short and J 8 bases short, with 18 bases between. The CDR3: CASSFPGSGSDTIYF. CDR3 nucleotide sequence: TGTGCCAGCAGTTTCCCGGGCTCCGGTTCGGACACCATATATTTT.

This clone occurred a few times. J is TRBJ1-6 and V is TRBV6-5; D is uncertain. Per the germline V gene, CDR1 is MNHEY and CDR2 is SVGAGI. The CDR3 contains 14 residues. Trimming shortened V by 5 bases and J by 8 bases, and 13 bases separated the two germline ends. The CDR3 spells CASSEEGSHSPLHF. CDR3 nucleotide sequence: TGTGCCAGCAGTGAAGAGGGTTCCCATTCACCCCTCCACTTT.

V is TRBV5-1 and J is TRBJ1-2; the match to TRBD1 covers 7 bases. Germline trimming cut 4 bases from V and 2 bases from J; bases unmatched to any gene: 20. The CDR3 has 19 amino acids. Germline values: CDR1 SGHRS, CDR2 YFSETQ. The CDR3 DNA sequence: TGCGCCAGCAGCACCTCTCCTGCGGGACAGCAAGCCTCCAACTATGGCTACACCTTC. Protein product: CASSTSPAGQQASNYGYTF.

This clone was seen more than once but under ten times. The gene calls are TRBV7-8 and TRBJ2-7; D call uncertain. The germline V gene encodes CDR1 SGHVS and CDR2 FQNEAQ. This CDR3 contains 12 residues. The V and J ends lost 3 bases and 3 bases respectively, with 6 bases between them. The CDR3 spells CASSLYGYEQYF. CDR3 coding DNA: TGTGCCAGCAGCTTGTATGGCTACGAGCAGTACTTC.

The V gene is TRBV6-5, the J gene TRBJ2-5, with 9 nucleotides matching TRBD1. The CDR3 spans 16 residues. V was clipped by 2 bases and J by 4 bases; unmatched bases: 8. Germline loops: CDR1 MNHEY, CDR2 SVGAGI. CDR3 protein: CASSYQRDRVGETQYF. In nucleotides, the CDR3 is TGTGCCAGCAGTTACCAGCGGGACAGGGTGGGAGAGACCCAGTACTTC.

This chain joins TRBV2 and TRBJ2-5; D remains ambiguous. Trimming took 10 bases from V and 5 from J, leaving 11 bases between them. Germline-derived CDR1 and CDR2 are SNHLY and FYNNEI. The CDR3 length is 11 residues. CDR3 region: CATLLGETQYF. The CDR3, as DNA: TGTGCCACCCTGCTGGGGGAGACCCAGTACTTC.

The V gene is TRBV4-3, the J gene TRBJ2-7; D is possibly TRBD1 (6 bases). The V gene lost 1 base and the J gene lost 2 bases, with 9 bases spanning the gap. In germline, CDR1 is LGHNA, CDR2 YSLEER. The CDR3 sequence is 14 residues long. This chain's CDR3 is CASSQAGQTYEQYF. CDR3 nucleotide sequence: TGCGCCAGCAGCCAAGCTGGACAGACCTACGAGCAGTACTTC.

The chain uses TRBV2 and TRBJ2-7, with 8 bases fitting TRBD1. The germline V gene encodes CDR1 SNHLY and CDR2 FYNNEI. The CDR3 is 13 amino acids. The V segment lost 7 bases and the J segment 2 bases; nucleotides outside the gene matches: 4. DNA for the CDR3: TGTGCCAGCACCCCGGGACAGGCCTACGAGCAGTACTTC. The encoded protein is CASTPGQAYEQYF.

V and J are TRBV6-5 and TRBJ2-7, with D possibly TRBD2 on 5 matching bases. This CDR3 is 15 amino acids long. V shed 3 bases and J shed 3 bases, with 15 bases lying between them. Germline CDR1 is MNHEY and CDR2 is SVGAGI. In DNA form, the CDR3 reads TGTGCCAGCAGTTATTCAGGAGGCTCGGGCTACGAGCAGTACTTC. Protein sequence: CASSYSGGSGYEQYF.

This clone was detected once. The V gene is TRBV4-2, the J gene TRBJ2-3; D assignment may be TRBD1 or TRBD2 (5 bases each). V lost 2 bases and J lost 0, with 12 bases in between. The CDR3 runs to 16 residues. Germline CDR1 reads LGHNA; CDR2 reads YNFKEQ. The CDR3 reads CASSQLRDGSTDTQYF. The CDR3 nucleotides are TGTGCCAGCAGCCAACTCCGGGACGGGAGCACAGATACGCAGTATTTT.

This clone was seen a single time. The CDR3 region is CASNTDRDQPQHF. In nucleotides, the CDR3 is TGTGCCAGCAATACGGACAGGGACCAGCCCCAGCATTTT. The chain is built from TRBV2 and TRBJ1-5, with 8 bases identical to TRBD1. From germline, CDR1 is SNHLY and CDR2 FYNNEI. The CDR3 extends over 13 amino acids. The V gene end was trimmed by 7 bases and the J gene end by 7 bases; junction bases not matched to a gene: 6. The whole variable domain, remainder taken from reference TRBV2 and TRBJ1-5, is EPEVTQTPSHQVTQMGQEVILRCVPISNHLYFYWYRQILGQKVEFLVSFYNNEISEKSEIFDDQFSVERPDGSNFTLKIRSTKLEDSAMYFCASNTDRDQPQHFGDGTRLSIL.

The chain couples TRBV6-1 to TRBJ2-5, with D perhaps TRBD1 or TRBD2 (7 bases each). Germline V lookup: CDR1 MNHNS, CDR2 SASEGT. The V gene lost 6 bases and the J gene lost 9 bases, with 14 bases spanning the gap. This CDR3 comprises 12 residues. The CDR3 reads CASSAQGRAQYF. CDR3 bases: TGTGCCAGCAGCGCACAGGGGAGGGCCCAGTACTTC.

This chain uses TRBV7-8 with TRBJ1-2; 10 bases map to TRBD1. Looked up from germline, CDR1 is SGHVS and CDR2 is FQNEAQ. Losses at the gene ends were 1 base for V and 6 bases for J; bases not matched to a gene: 14. The CDR3 covers 18 residues. CDR3 amino acids: CASSLVVGDRGREDGYTF. CDR3 in DNA: TGTGCCAGCAGCTTAGTAGTTGGAGACAGGGGGCGCGAAGATGGCTACACCTTC.

The V and J genes are TRBV4-3 and TRBJ2-7; tentatively, D is TRBD1 (6 bases). Per the germline V gene, CDR1 is LGHNA and CDR2 is YSLEER. The CDR3 length is 15 residues. V dropped 1 base and J dropped 2 bases, with 12 bases sitting between them. The CDR3 spells CASSQVSGTTYEQYF. CDR3 nucleotides: TGCGCCAGCAGCCAAGTTTCCGGGACAACCTACGAGCAGTACTTC.

This rearrangement joins TRBV5-1 to TRBJ1-6; the match to TRBD1 covers 7 bases. The CDR3 length is 17 residues. Germline V gene sequence: CDR1 SGHRS, CDR2 YFSETQ. V trimming: 3 bases; J trimming: 0 bases; junction bases outside the gene matches: 6. CDR3 residues: CASSSGTAFSYNSPLHF. The DNA for the CDR3 is TGCGCCAGCAGCTCTGGGACAGCCTTCTCCTATAATTCACCCCTCCACTTT.